Presented here are 18 T cell receptor beta chains from one specimen sequenced in a study of cytomegalovirus exposure and HLA in healthy donors. Measured with immunoSEQ multiplex PCR; TCRdb has only the in-frame clones, and not every one. The sample holds 110,000 to 150,000 clones, around 93% seen once. Sequenced input: PBMCs. The receptors stem from a man between 18 and 29 years old in good health and CMV-seropositive.

This clone showed up just once. V gene TRBV7-3 combines with J gene TRBJ2-1, with D maybe TRBD2 (6 bases). Looked up from germline, CDR1 is SGHTA and CDR2 is FQGTGA. Deletions cut 4 bases from V and 4 bases from J, with 17 bases between. The CDR3 loop spans 16 amino acids. The CDR3 protein is CASSSPQSLAYNEQFF. The CDR3 DNA reads as TGTGCCAGCAGCTCCCCACAATCACTAGCTTACAATGAGCAGTTCTTC. Supplemented by reference TRBV7-3 and TRBJ2-1, the full variable domain reads GAGVSQTPSNKVTEKGKYVELRCDPISGHTALYWYRQSLGQGPEFLIYFQGTGAADDSGLPNDRFFAVRPEGSVSTLKIQRTERGDSAVYLCASSSPQSLAYNEQFFGPGTRLTVL.

This chain joins TRBV28 and TRBJ2-5; 9 nucleotides line up with TRBD1. CDR1 is MDHEN, CDR2 SYDVKM, per germline. V trimming: 9 bases; J trimming: 1 base; junction bases outside the gene matches: 9. The CDR3 has 15 residues. CDR3 sequence reads: CASRTGANSQETQYF. The CDR3 region has the DNA TGTGCCAGTCGGACAGGGGCGAACTCCCAAGAGACCCAGTACTTC.

V gene TRBV29-1 combines with J gene TRBJ1-3; D unclear. The CDR3 is 13 amino acids. The V and J ends lost 6 bases and 3 bases respectively, with 12 bases between them. Germline V gene sequence: CDR1 SQVTM, CDR2 ANQGSEA. This chain's CDR3 is CSVAGRVGNTIYF. In DNA, the CDR3 is TGCAGCGTCGCAGGTCGAGTTGGAAACACCATATATTTT.

This clone was counted once. The chain combines TRBV28 with TRBJ1-2; tentatively, D is TRBD1 (5 bases). Per germline, CDR1 MDHEN and CDR2 SYDVKM. V shed 2 bases and J shed 8 bases, with 24 bases lying between them. This CDR3 comprises 17 residues. CDR3 loop: CASSLGALELDRYGYTF. The CDR3 nucleotides are TGTGCCAGCAGTTTAGGGGCCTTGGAACTCGATCGGTACGGCTACACCTTC.

V usage is TRBV4-1 and J usage is TRBJ1-5; D ambiguous. The germline gives CDR1 MGHRA, CDR2 YSYEKL. This CDR3 is 15 amino acids long. Trimming cost V 4 bases and J 7 bases, with 17 bases left between them. CDR3 loop: CASSLELRRGQPQHF. CDR3 sequence (DNA): TGCGCCAGCAGCCTCGAGCTGCGGAGAGGACAGCCCCAGCATTTT.

The rearrangement uses TRBV30 and TRBJ1-1; D uncertain. CDR3 length: 12 amino acids. Between the trimmed V and J ends, which lost 3 bases and 0 bases, there was a span of 5 bases. Germline lookup yields CDR1 GTSNPN and CDR2 SVGIG (reference sequence). The CDR3 reads CAWSRLNTEAFF. The CDR3, as DNA: TGTGCCTGGAGCCGTTTGAACACTGAAGCTTTCTTT.

J is TRBJ1-1 and V is TRBV4-1, with D possibly matching TRBD1 (6 bases). Trimming took off 1 base at V and 0 bases at J, with 12 bases between the two ends. Germline V gene lookup returns CDR1 MGHRA and CDR2 YSYEKL. This CDR3 comprises 16 residues. In DNA, the CDR3 is TGCGCCAGCAGCCAAGTAATCGACAGGTTGAACACTGAAGCTTTCTTT. This sequence encodes CASSQVIDRLNTEAFF.

The V and J genes are TRBV6-5 and TRBJ1-1; the match to TRBD1 covers 9 bases. This CDR3 is built from 13 residues. Trimming at V came to 8 bases and at J to 11 bases, leaving 12 bases not matched to a gene. CDR1 is MNHEY, CDR2 SVGAGI, per germline. The DNA of the CDR3 is TGTGCCAGCTACCGGACAGGGGCCGCGGGGGCTTTCTTT. Protein sequence: CASYRTGAAGAFF.

V gene TRBV2 combines with J gene TRBJ1-2; 10 positions match TRBD1. J was trimmed by 3 bases and V by 6 bases; bases with no gene match: 4. CDR3 size: 14 residues. Germline CDR1 SNHLY, CDR2 FYNNEI. DNA of the CDR3: TGTGCCAGCAGCTCCGGGACAGGGGACTATGGCTACACCTTC. It encodes CASSSGTGDYGYTF.

The chain uses TRBV18 and TRBJ2-5; the match to TRBD1 covers 7 bases. The CDR3 loop spans 14 amino acids. J was trimmed by 1 base and V by 5 bases; bases with no gene match: 4. Germline CDR1 KGHSH, CDR2 LQKENI. The CDR3 here is CASSRQGSQETQYF. CDR3 coding DNA: TGTGCCAGCTCAAGACAGGGATCCCAAGAGACCCAGTACTTC.

The chain combines TRBV28 with TRBJ1-5, with D perhaps TRBD1 (6 bases). The CDR3 is 15 residues long. Germline V gene data show CDR1 as MDHEN and CDR2 as SYDVKM. The germline V and J ends were trimmed by 2 bases and 4 bases, with 12 bases remaining between them. The CDR3 spells CASSLPITGNQPQHF. For the CDR3, the DNA is TGTGCCAGCAGTTTACCTATAACAGGGAATCAGCCCCAGCATTTT. The variable domain in full, completed from reference TRBV28 and TRBJ1-5, reads DVKVTQSSRYLVKRTGEKVFLECVQDMDHENMFWYRQDPGLGLRLIYFSYDVKMKEKGDIPEGYSVSREKKERFSLILESASTNQTSMYLCASSLPITGNQPQHFGDGTRLSIL.

This clone was detected once. The J gene is TRBJ1-2, the V gene TRBV5-1; D gene ambiguous. V was shortened by 0 bases and J by 4 bases, with 13 bases between the two germline ends. The CDR3 length is 15 residues. Germline CDR1 SGHRS, CDR2 YFSETQ. CDR3 nucleotides: TGCGCCAGCAGCTTGGCCACCGCCTCTACCTATGGCTACACCTTC. This sequence encodes CASSLATASTYGYTF. The full variable domain, in which reference TRBV5-1 and TRBJ1-2 provide the parts outside the CDR3, is KAGVTQTPRYLIKTRGQQVTLSCSPISGHRSVSWYQQTPGQGLQFLFEYFSETQRNKGNFPGRFSGRQFSNSRSEMNVSTLELGDSALYLCASSLATASTYGYTFGSGTRLTVV.

V is TRBV5-4 and J is TRBJ1-4; D perhaps matches TRBD1 (5 bases). This CDR3 region has 13 residues. Germline V gene lookup returns CDR1 SGHNT and CDR2 YYREEE (reference sequence). The DNA of the CDR3 is TGTGCTGCACTCTTGGGGCATGACGGGAAACTGTTTTTT. Encoded protein: CAALLGHDGKLFF. Complete variable domain (other parts from reference TRBV5-4 and TRBJ1-4): ETGVTQSPTHLIKTRGQQVTLRCSSQSGHNTVSWYQQALGQGPQFIFQYYREEENGRGNFPPRFSGLQFPNYSSELNVNALELDDSALYLCAALLGHDGKLFFGSGTQLSVL.

The CDR3 protein is CASSPYIMEDRKGRNTIYF. The CDR3 region has the DNA TGTGCCAGCAGCCCCTATATTATGGAGGACAGGAAAGGAAGAAACACCATATATTTT. V usage is TRBV7-9 and J usage is TRBJ1-3; 7 positions match TRBD1. Germline CDR1 is SEHNR and CDR2 is FQNEAQ (reference sequence). The CDR3 has 19 amino acids. Germline trimming cut 5 bases from V and 5 bases from J; bases unmatched to any gene: 21.

This clone was found a few times. The V and J genes are TRBV25-1 and TRBJ2-1; D uncertain. CDR1 and CDR2 (germline): MGHDK, SYGVNS. The CDR3 contains 14 residues. V gave up 4 bases and J gave up 8 bases, with 15 bases separating them. The chain's CDR3 is CASSGYPMAYEQFF. The CDR3, as DNA: TGTGCCAGCAGTGGGTACCCCATGGCTTATGAGCAGTTCTTC.

This chain connects TRBV4-1 to TRBJ2-7, with 10 bases lining up with TRBD1. CDR1 is MGHRA, CDR2 YSYEKL, per germline. The CDR3 sequence is 16 residues long. Trimming cost V 4 bases and J 4 bases; bases outside gene matches: 10. The CDR3 DNA reads as TGCGCCAGCAGCCTCTCCGGGACAGGGGTCGGGTACGAGCAGTACTTC. Translation gives CASSLSGTGVGYEQYF.

This chain uses TRBV28 with TRBJ1-2, with 7 bases lining up with TRBD1. Germline V gene data show CDR1 as MDHEN and CDR2 as SYDVKM. The CDR3 is 13 amino acids. The trim removed 5 bases at V and 4 bases at J, leaving 4 bases unmatched. Here the CDR3 DNA reads TGTGCCAGCAGTCCGGGACAGCTCTATGGCTACACCTTC. It is translated as CASSPGQLYGYTF.

This clone showed up just once. The rearrangement uses TRBV29-1 and TRBJ2-1; D not resolved. Germline V lookup: CDR1 SQVTM, CDR2 ANQGSEA. V was pared by 4 bases and J by 3 bases, with 10 bases between. The CDR3 extends over 13 amino acids. CDR3 nucleotides: TGCAGCGTTGGTGGCACAGACTACAATGAGCAGTTCTTC. Protein sequence: CSVGGTDYNEQFF.